Following are 25 T cell receptor beta chains from one sample sequenced in a study of cytomegalovirus exposure and HLA in healthy donors. Vbeta (60) and Jbeta (13) primers were used in the PCR. Here immunoSEQ multiplex PCR was the method, and the copy in TCRdb shows in-frame clones only, minus some. This sample has 100,000 to 150,000 clones; about 85% occur once, and the top ten carry over 1.5%. The sequencing input was PBMCs. The receptors shown here come from a boy aged 5-17 years in good health and CMV-seronegative.

The V and J genes are TRBV5-1 and TRBJ2-7; 10 nucleotides line up with TRBD1. This CDR3 contains 15 residues. The germline V gene has CDR1 SGHRS and CDR2 YFSETQ. J was trimmed by 3 bases and V by 0 bases; bases with no gene match: 3. Here the CDR3 reads CASSLGQGAFYEQYF. Here the CDR3 DNA reads TGCGCCAGCAGCTTGGGACAGGGGGCGTTCTACGAGCAGTACTTC. Full variable domain (outside the CDR3, taken from reference TRBV5-1 and TRBJ2-7): KAGVTQTPRYLIKTRGQQVTLSCSPISGHRSVSWYQQTPGQGLQFLFEYFSETQRNKGNFPGRFSGRQFSNSRSEMNVSTLELGDSALYLCASSLGQGAFYEQYFGPGTRLTVT.

The J gene is TRBJ2-7, the V gene TRBV6-6; 8 bases are a match to TRBD2. The CDR3 has 16 residues. V trimming: 5 bases; J trimming: 0 bases; junction bases outside the gene matches: 9. In germline, CDR1 is MNHNY, CDR2 SVGAGI (reference sequence). The CDR3 nucleotides read TGTGCCAGCAGTAACCCTCGGGGGACTAGCTCCTACGAGCAGTACTTC. This codes for CASSNPRGTSSYEQYF.

The gene calls are TRBV4-3 and TRBJ2-6, with D unclear. Trimming cost V 0 bases and J 0 bases, with 9 bases left between them. This CDR3 comprises 17 residues. Germline values: CDR1 LGHNA, CDR2 YSLEER. The CDR3 coding sequence is TGCGCCAGCAGCCAAGATCTTGTAGTCTCTGGGGCCAACGTCCTGACTTTC. As protein: CASSQDLVVSGANVLTF.

The J gene is TRBJ1-2, the V gene TRBV15; 12 bases are a match to TRBD1. This CDR3 has 17 residues. Germline lookup yields CDR1 LNHNV and CDR2 YYDKDF (reference sequence). J gave up 7 bases and V 0 bases, and 9 bases lay outside the gene matches. CDR3 sequence reads: CATSRDPGTGGASGYTF. The CDR3 nucleotides are TGTGCCACCAGCAGAGATCCCGGGACAGGGGGCGCATCTGGCTACACCTTC.

This sequence joins TRBV10-3 and TRBJ2-2; the D gene is possibly TRBD2 (5 bases). The CDR3 is 13 residues long. The germline V and J ends were trimmed by 2 bases and 5 bases, with 6 bases remaining between them. The germline gives CDR1 ENHRY, CDR2 SYGVKD. Here the CDR3 DNA reads TGTGCCATCAGTGAGACGGGGACCGGGGAGCTGTTTTTT. Its translation is CAISETGTGELFF.

This chain joins TRBV4-2 and TRBJ2-5; 9 bases line up with TRBD2. The CDR3 contains 18 residues. V lost 2 bases, J lost 0 bases, and 10 bases stayed unmatched. Germline lookup yields CDR1 LGHNA and CDR2 YNFKEQ. The CDR3 loop reads CASSQQPLAGSYQETQYF. The CDR3 DNA sequence: TGTGCCAGCAGCCAACAACCCCTAGCGGGGTCGTACCAAGAGACCCAGTACTTC.

This sequence joins TRBV5-1 and TRBJ1-4; a possible D gene is TRBD1 (6 bases). The germline gives CDR1 SGHRS, CDR2 YFSETQ. With 0 bases removed from V and 8 bases from J, the gap between germline ends came to 11 bases. The CDR3 length is 14 residues. The CDR3 region has the DNA TGCGCCAGCAGCTTGGCTCAGGGGACAGAAAAACTGTTTTTT. Translated: CASSLAQGTEKLFF.

This clone showed up just a few times. The chain combines TRBV7-2 with TRBJ1-2, with D uncertain. Germline V lookup: CDR1 SGHTA, CDR2 FQGNSA. V was pared by 2 bases and J by 3 bases, with 10 bases between. There are 14 residues in the CDR3. CDR3: CASSLRWEHYGYTF. As DNA, the CDR3 is TGTGCCAGCAGCTTAAGGTGGGAGCACTATGGCTACACCTTC.

V usage is TRBV6-1 and J usage is TRBJ1-5; 8 nucleotides match TRBD1. V was clipped by 4 bases and J by 3 bases; unmatched bases: 8. Germline V CDR1 and CDR2: MNHNS, SASEGT. The CDR3 sequence is 16 residues long. For the CDR3, the DNA is TGTGCCAGCAGTGGGCCGGGACAGGCTTACAATCAGCCCCAGCATTTT. Translation: CASSGPGQAYNQPQHF.

This rearrangement joins TRBV7-2 to TRBJ1-2, with 7 positions matching TRBD1. CDR3 length: 16 residues. The V gene end was trimmed by 5 bases and the J gene end by 13 bases; junction bases not matched to a gene: 22. CDR1 is SGHTA, CDR2 FQGNSA, per germline. The CDR3 nucleotides read TGTGCCAGCAGCCGACCTTTGTTTTCCGGGACAGATAGTGGCACCTTC. Translated, it gives CASSRPLFSGTDSGTF.

V gene TRBV29-1 combines with J gene TRBJ2-1; TRBD2 might be the D (7 bases). The CDR3 sequence is 12 residues long. CDR1 and CDR2 (germline): SQVTM, ANQGSEA. V dropped 6 bases and J dropped 5 bases, with 11 bases sitting between them. The CDR3 coding sequence is TGCAGCGTAAGGGGGGGAAACAATGAGCAGTTCTTC. Translation gives CSVRGGNNEQFF.

The chain uses TRBV12-5 and TRBJ2-5; D gene uncertain. The tail of the sequence fits TRBJ2-7 better, so the J call may be wrong. This CDR3 spans 11 amino acids. Germline V lookup: CDR1 LGHNT, CDR2 FRNRAP. The CDR3 protein is CASASYYEQYF. In nucleotides, the CDR3 is TGTGCTAGTGCCTCCTACTACGAGCAGTACTTC.

The chain links TRBV7-9 to TRBJ2-1; tentative D call: TRBD2 (6 bases). Between the trimmed V and J ends, which lost 0 bases and 6 bases, there was a span of 15 bases. The CDR3 is 16 residues long. The germline V gene has CDR1 SEHNR and CDR2 FQNEAQ (reference sequence). The CDR3 nucleotides are TGTGCCAGCAGCTTAGCTGGCAGCGGGCGGGGCAATGAGCAGTTCTTC. It specifies CASSLAGSGRGNEQFF.

This chain uses TRBV4-1 with TRBJ1-2; TRBD1 might be the D (6 bases). Trimming pared 3 bases from V and 4 bases from J, leaving 18 bases between. The CDR3 covers 16 residues. Germline CDR1 MGHRA, CDR2 YSYEKL. CDR3 DNA: TGCGCCAGCAGCCACGGTTACGGACAGCGAAGCTATGGCTACACCTTC. Protein sequence: CASSHGYGQRSYGYTF.

The chain has TRBV27 and TRBJ1-1; 12 bases are a match to TRBD1. The ends lost 4 bases at V and 0 bases at J; junction bases unmatched: 9. CDR1 and CDR2 from the germline V gene are MNHEY and SMNVEV (reference sequence). CDR3 length: 18 amino acids. The CDR3, as DNA: TGTGCCAGCAGTTCCCCCGGGACAGGGGGCGGACTGAACACTGAAGCTTTCTTT. Protein: CASSSPGTGGGLNTEAFF.

The rearrangement uses TRBV7-3 and TRBJ2-2, with D possibly TRBD1 on 5 matching bases. The V end lost 4 bases, the J end lost 8 bases, and 5 bases lay between the germline ends. Per germline, CDR1 SGHTA and CDR2 FQGTGA. This CDR3 spans 11 amino acids. This CDR3 is CASSSGGELFF. As DNA, the CDR3 is TGTGCCAGCAGCTCAGGGGGGGAGCTGTTTTTT.

The genes are TRBV2 and TRBJ2-7, with 7 positions matching TRBD1. The CDR3 has 14 residues. J lost 5 bases, V lost 8 bases, and 12 bases had no gene match. CDR1 is SNHLY and CDR2 is FYNNEI in the germline V gene. CDR3 nucleotide sequence: TGTGCCAGCTTAGCCAACTCAGGGGGTAACGAGCAGTACTTC. It yields the protein CASLANSGGNEQYF.

This rearrangement joins TRBV13 to TRBJ2-2; D gene ambiguous. Germline V gene sequence: CDR1 PRHDT, CDR2 FYEKMQ (reference sequence). The CDR3 has 16 residues. The V end lost 1 base, the J end lost 1 base, and 10 bases lay between the germline ends. The CDR3 loop is CASSLVGGVNTGELFF. The CDR3, as DNA: TGTGCCAGCAGCTTAGTTGGCGGAGTGAACACCGGGGAGCTGTTTTTT.

The V and J genes are TRBV5-1 and TRBJ1-4; D is unclear. The CDR3 contains 15 residues. V was clipped by 0 bases and J by 5 bases, with 11 bases between them. Germline CDR1 SGHRS, CDR2 YFSETQ. CDR3: CASSLATRENEKLFF. CDR3 in DNA: TGCGCCAGCAGCTTGGCCACACGGGAGAATGAAAAACTGTTTTTT.

This chain joins TRBV7-9 and TRBJ1-5; D is possibly TRBD1 (5 bases). The V and J ends lost 3 bases and 2 bases respectively, with 11 bases between them. The CDR3 runs 15 residues. Germline V CDR1 and CDR2: SEHNR, FQNEAQ (reference sequence). CDR3 sequence (DNA): TGTGCCAGCAGCTTGCAGGGCCCGGGCAATCAGCCCCAGCATTTT. It codes for CASSLQGPGNQPQHF.

This chain's CDR3 is CASSFGTGEGQPQHF. For the CDR3, the DNA is TGCGCCAGCAGCTTCGGGACAGGGGAAGGACAGCCCCAGCATTTT. The chain joins TRBV5-1 to TRBJ1-5; the match to TRBD1 covers 10 bases. The germline V gene encodes CDR1 SGHRS and CDR2 YFSETQ. This CDR3 is built from 15 residues. Trimming removed 2 bases from V and 7 bases from J; junction bases left unmatched: 6.

This clone was seen a single time. This sequence joins TRBV7-9 and TRBJ2-1; tentatively, D is TRBD1 (6 bases). CDR1 is SEHNR, CDR2 FQNEAQ, per germline (reference sequence). V dropped 5 bases and J dropped 4 bases, with 9 bases sitting between them. This CDR3 has 13 amino acids. CDR3 in DNA: TGTGCCAGCAGCCTCGGGACATACAATGAGCAGTTCTTC. It is translated as CASSLGTYNEQFF.

The rearrangement joins TRBV6-1 to TRBJ2-7; TRBD1 agrees at 9 bases. The V gene's germline CDR1 is MNHNS and CDR2 SASEGT. This CDR3 is built from 15 residues. With V trimmed by 7 bases and J by 4 bases, 11 bases remained unmatched. CDR3 sequence reads: CASKDTGTGIYEQYF. DNA for the CDR3: TGTGCCAGCAAAGACACCGGGACAGGGATATACGAGCAGTACTTC.

CDR3 in amino acids: CASSQEGDPAGGNTIYF. The DNA for the CDR3 is TGTGCCAGCAGCCAAGAGGGGGACCCAGCGGGTGGAAACACCATATATTTT. The rearrangement uses TRBV14 and TRBJ1-3; D possibly corresponds to TRBD1 (5 bases). CDR1 SGHDN and CDR2 FVKESK come from the germline V gene. Trimming took 0 bases from V and 3 from J, leaving 15 bases between them. The CDR3 is made up of 17 amino acids.

This chain uses TRBV9 with TRBJ2-5; 7 positions match TRBD1. Trimming at V came to 3 bases and at J to 2 bases, leaving 4 bases not matched to a gene. The germline V gene encodes CDR1 SGDLS and CDR2 YYNGEE. This CDR3 is 14 amino acids long. The CDR3 nucleotides are TGTGCCAGCAGCGGGGGGACAGTGCAAGAGACCCAGTACTTC. Protein product: CASSGGTVQETQYF.